This T cell receptor (beta chain) comes out of a study of OX40 agonist ivuxolimab in advanced cancers. Describing the broader study: Ivuxolimab, which targeted the costimulatory receptor OX40 (CD134), was an agonistic, fully human IgG2 monoclonal antibody. Intravenous ivuxolimab was administered to patients every 2 weeks at six dose levels: 0.01, 0.1, 0.3, 1.5, 3 and 10 mg/kg. Among the approximately 50 dose-escalation patients, 19 had hepatocellular carcinoma, approximately 15 melanoma, 9 renal cell carcinoma and 9 head and neck cancer. A male proportion of 75% to 85% and a mean age of approximately 61 years, ranging from roughly 23 to 79, were recorded for the dose-escalation cohort. Prior anti-PD-1, anti-PD-L1 or anti-CTLA-4 therapy was permitted, and about two fifths of dose-escalation patients had received checkpoint inhibitors. Partial responses were achieved by three dose-escalation patients, of whom one had hepatocellular carcinoma and two had cutaneous melanoma. Peripheral TCRbeta sequencing was intended to test whether TCR sequence diversity was altered and clonal T-cell expansion was caused by ivuxolimab. The monotherapy dose-escalation portion (N ≈ 52 patients) of the phase I ivuxolimab trial is reported in the paper. What the study reported, not specific to this receptor: Low levels of normalized T-cell clonal expansion were also seen in some patients who did not respond. The antigen specificity of the clonally expanded peripheral T cells was not determined. After ivuxolimab, CD8+ T cells had more expanded clones than CD4+ T cells on average. In partial responders in the 0.1-3.0 mg/kg groups, normalized peripheral clonal expansion was found to be among the lowest, especially among CD8+ T cells. At doses of 0.1 to 3.0 mg/kg, clonal expansion of both CD4+ and CD8+ blood T cells was observed from baseline to week 6.

As concerns this clone: This clone's antigen is unknown. No per-base quality is available; no much larger clone lies one base away.

For sequencing of the TCRbeta CDR3 region, genomic DNA was extracted from the sorted cells. TCRbeta CDR3 regions were sequenced using the immunoSEQ Assay. This is the immuneACCESS table as TCRdb keeps it, with only in-frame sequences that have V and J called. A part of the clones is gone; compared with another copy, unresolved V genes explain less than half, and the rest is unexplained. The sample table shows 55,000 to 90,000 clones, and just over 85% are seen once. In total, the top ten clones hold 2% to 2.5% of the sample. The CDR3 has 16 amino acids, counting the end cysteine and phenylalanine. This entry keeps only the CDR3 DNA: 48 bases, framed from base 1. The germline V gene sets CDR1 to MGHRA and CDR2 to YSYEKL. Cut back by 1 base and 7 bases, the V and J ends lie 16 bases apart. Patients with autoimmune disease history or receiving systemic immunosuppression were excluded from the trial. In every dose cohort, peripheral blood was drawn for TCR sequencing at baseline, cycle 4 day 1, and cycle 7 day 1. The samples were drawn from a first-in-human, open-label, multicenter phase I dose-escalation trial of ivuxolimab. Adults with locally advanced or metastatic melanoma, renal cell carcinoma, hepatocellular carcinoma or head and neck squamous cell carcinoma were enrolled in the trial. CD4+ and CD8+ T cells were sorted separately from peripheral blood before TCR sequencing.

This clonotype was obtained from an adult with an advanced solid tumor such as melanoma, head and neck, liver or kidney cancer. The source material was CD4+ or CD8+ T cells sorted from blood, sampled in a trial of the OX40 agonist ivuxolimab. The chain links TRBV4-1 with TRBJ1-4; the D gene is unclear. The CDR3 protein sequence reads: CASSQVTSLGGEKLFF. The bases are TGCGCCAGCAGCCAAGTAACATCGCTAGGTGGTGAAAAACTGTTTTTT.